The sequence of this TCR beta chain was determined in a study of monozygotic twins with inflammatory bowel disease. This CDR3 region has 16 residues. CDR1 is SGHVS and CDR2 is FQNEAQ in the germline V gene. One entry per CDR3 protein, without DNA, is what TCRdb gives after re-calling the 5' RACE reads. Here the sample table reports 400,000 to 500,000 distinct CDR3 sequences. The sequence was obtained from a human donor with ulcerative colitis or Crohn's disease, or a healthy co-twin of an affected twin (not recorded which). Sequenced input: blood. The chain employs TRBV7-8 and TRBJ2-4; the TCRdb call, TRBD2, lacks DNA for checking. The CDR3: CASSLVGGIASNMQYF. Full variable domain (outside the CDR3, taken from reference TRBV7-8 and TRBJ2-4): GAGVSQSPRYKVAKRGQDVALRCDPISGHVSLFWYQQALGQGPEFLTYFQNEAQLDKSGLPSDRFFAERPEGSVSTLKIQRTQQEDSAVYLCASSLVGGIASNMQYFGAGTRLSVL.